This T cell receptor beta chain was sequenced during a study of blood T cell repertoires in COVID-19. Method: immunoSEQ multiplex PCR; TCRdb's copy keeps in-frame clones and lacks some. Here the sample spans some 250,000 clones, approximately 89% being singletons. CDR3 length equals 15 residues. Germline V gene sequence: CDR1 LGHNA, CDR2 YSLEER. Trimming took 5 bases from V and 4 from J; bases not matched to a gene: 6. The sample consisted of PBMCs or T cells enriched from blood (not recorded which). The sequence came from a woman in her thirties with acute COVID-19. The chain carries TRBV4-3 and TRBJ1-5; 9 bases align to TRBD1. The CDR3 loop is CASSLGTGRNQPQHF. DNA of the CDR3: TGCGCCAGCAGCTTAGGGACAGGGAGAAATCAGCCCCAGCATTTT.